The present T cell receptor (beta chain) was sequenced within a study of blood T cell repertoires in COVID-19. Turning to the study itself: The samples span acute and convalescent COVID-19 from the United States, Italy and Spain.

The CDR3 loop spans 14 amino acids. The germline CDR1 and CDR2 sequences are SGHRS and YFSETQ. Between the trimmed V and J ends, which lost 0 bases and 9 bases, there was a span of 15 bases. TCRdb's table, derived via immunoSEQ multiplex PCR, lists solely in-frame clones and lacks some. The sample yields about 200,000 clones, roughly nine tenths seen once. This chain connects TRBV5-1 to TRBJ1-1; D call uncertain. The clonotype comes from a woman aged 70-85 years with acute or convalescent COVID-19. The sample was peripheral blood. DNA of the CDR3: TGCGCCAGCAGCTTGGATGGGCCCCGAAAGCAAGCTTTCTTT. Its translation is CASSLDGPRKQAFF.